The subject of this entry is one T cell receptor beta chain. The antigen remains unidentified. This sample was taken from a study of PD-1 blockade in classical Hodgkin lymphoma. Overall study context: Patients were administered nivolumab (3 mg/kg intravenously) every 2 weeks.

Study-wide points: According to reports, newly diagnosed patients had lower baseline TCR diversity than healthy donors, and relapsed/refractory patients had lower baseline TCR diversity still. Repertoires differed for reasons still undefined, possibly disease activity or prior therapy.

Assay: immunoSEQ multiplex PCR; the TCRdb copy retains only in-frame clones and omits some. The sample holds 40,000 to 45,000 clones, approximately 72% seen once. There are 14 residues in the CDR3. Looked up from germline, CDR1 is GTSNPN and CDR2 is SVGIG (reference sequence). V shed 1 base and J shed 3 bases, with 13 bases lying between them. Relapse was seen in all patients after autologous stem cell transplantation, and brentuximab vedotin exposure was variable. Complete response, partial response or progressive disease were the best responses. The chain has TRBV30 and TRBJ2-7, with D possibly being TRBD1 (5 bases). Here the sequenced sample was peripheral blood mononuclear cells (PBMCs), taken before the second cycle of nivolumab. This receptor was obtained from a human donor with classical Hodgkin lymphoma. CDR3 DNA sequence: TGTGCCTGGAGTGAAACAGGCGATATCTACGAGCAGTACTTC. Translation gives CAWSETGDIYEQYF.